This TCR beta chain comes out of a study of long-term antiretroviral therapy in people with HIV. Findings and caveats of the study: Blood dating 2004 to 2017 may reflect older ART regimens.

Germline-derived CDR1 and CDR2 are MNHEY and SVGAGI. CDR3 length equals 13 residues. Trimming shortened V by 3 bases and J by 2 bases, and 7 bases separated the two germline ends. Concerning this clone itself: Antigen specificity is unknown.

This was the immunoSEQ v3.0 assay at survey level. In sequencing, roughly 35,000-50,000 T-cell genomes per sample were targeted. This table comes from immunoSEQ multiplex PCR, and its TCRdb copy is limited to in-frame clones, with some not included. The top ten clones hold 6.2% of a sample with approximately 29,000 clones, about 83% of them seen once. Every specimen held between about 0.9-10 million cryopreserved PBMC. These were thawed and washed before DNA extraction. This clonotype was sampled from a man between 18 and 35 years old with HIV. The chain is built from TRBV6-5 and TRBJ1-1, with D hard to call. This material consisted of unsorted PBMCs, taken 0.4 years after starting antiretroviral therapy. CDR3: CASSYVVNTEAFF. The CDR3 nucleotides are TGTGCCAGCAGTTATGTCGTTAACACTGAAGCTTTCTTT.